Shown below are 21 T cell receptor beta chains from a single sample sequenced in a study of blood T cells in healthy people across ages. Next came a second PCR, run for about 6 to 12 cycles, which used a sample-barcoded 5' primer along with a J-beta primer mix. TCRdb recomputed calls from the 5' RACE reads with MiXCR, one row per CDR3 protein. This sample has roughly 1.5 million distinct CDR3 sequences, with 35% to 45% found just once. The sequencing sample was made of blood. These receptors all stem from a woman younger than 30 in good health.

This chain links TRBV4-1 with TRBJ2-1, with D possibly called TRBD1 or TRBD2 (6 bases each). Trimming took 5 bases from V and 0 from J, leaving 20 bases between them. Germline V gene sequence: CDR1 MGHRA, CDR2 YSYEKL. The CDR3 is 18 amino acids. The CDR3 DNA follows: TGCGCCAGCAGCGCTCTCGGGGGCTCTAGTAGCTCCTACAATGAGCAGTTCTTC. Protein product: CASSALGGSSSSYNEQFF.

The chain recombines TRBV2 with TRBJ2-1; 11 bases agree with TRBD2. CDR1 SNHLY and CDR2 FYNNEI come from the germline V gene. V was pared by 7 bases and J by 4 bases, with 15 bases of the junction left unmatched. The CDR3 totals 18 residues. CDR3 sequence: CASTQLAGESKRYNEQFF. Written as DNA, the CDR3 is TGTGCCAGCACCCAACTAGCGGGAGAGAGTAAGAGGTACAATGAGCAGTTCTTC.

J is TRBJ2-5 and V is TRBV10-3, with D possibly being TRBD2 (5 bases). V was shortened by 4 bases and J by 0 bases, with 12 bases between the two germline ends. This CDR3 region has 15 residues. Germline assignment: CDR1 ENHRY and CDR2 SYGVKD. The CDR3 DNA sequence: TGTGCCATCAGTGGTGCTAGCAGGAACCAAGAGACCCAGTACTTC. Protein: CAISGASRNQETQYF.

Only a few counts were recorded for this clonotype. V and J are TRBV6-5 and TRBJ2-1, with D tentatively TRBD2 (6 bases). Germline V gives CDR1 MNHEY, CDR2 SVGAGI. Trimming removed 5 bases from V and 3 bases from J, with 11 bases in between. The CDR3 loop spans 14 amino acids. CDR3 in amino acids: CASSGPGLYNEQFF. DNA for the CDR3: TGTGCCAGCAGTGGACCGGGACTCTACAATGAGCAGTTCTTC.

The CDR3 coding sequence is TGTGCCAGCAGTTTATCGGGTGGGCGATCGCGCGAGCAGTACTTC. Translated: CASSLSGGRSREQYF. This chain links TRBV28 with TRBJ2-7; D not certain. With 1 base removed from V and 6 bases from J, the gap between germline ends came to 16 bases. Germline lookup yields CDR1 MDHEN and CDR2 SYDVKM. The CDR3 sequence is 15 residues long.

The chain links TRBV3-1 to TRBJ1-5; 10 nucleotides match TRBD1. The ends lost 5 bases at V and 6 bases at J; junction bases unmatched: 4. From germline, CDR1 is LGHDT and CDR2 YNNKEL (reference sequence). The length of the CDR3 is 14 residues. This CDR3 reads CASSWTGGGQPQHF. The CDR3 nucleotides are TGTGCCAGCAGCTGGACAGGGGGGGGTCAGCCCCAGCATTTT. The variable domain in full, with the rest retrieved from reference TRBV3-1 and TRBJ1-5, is DTAVSQTPKYLVTQMGNDKSIKCEQNLGHDTMYWYKQDSKKFLKIMFSYNNKELIINETVPNRFSPKSPDKAHLNLHINSLELGDSAVYFCASSWTGGGQPQHFGDGTRLSIL.

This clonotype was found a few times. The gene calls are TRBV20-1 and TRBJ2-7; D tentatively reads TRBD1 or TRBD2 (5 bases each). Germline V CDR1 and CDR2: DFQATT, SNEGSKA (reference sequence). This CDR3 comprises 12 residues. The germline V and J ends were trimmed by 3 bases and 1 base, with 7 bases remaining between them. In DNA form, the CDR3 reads TGCAGTGCTAGGGGACCTTCCTACGAGCAGTACTTC. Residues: CSARGPSYEQYF.

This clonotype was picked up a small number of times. The CDR3 sequence: CATSATGAYNEQFF. CDR3 nucleotides: TGTGCCACCAGTGCGACAGGAGCTTACAATGAGCAGTTCTTC. The chain carries TRBV24-1 and TRBJ2-1; maybe TRBD1 (6 bases). The germline CDR1 and CDR2 sequences are KGHDR and SFDVKD. The length of the CDR3 is 14 residues. V lost 5 bases and J lost 4, with 11 bases in between.

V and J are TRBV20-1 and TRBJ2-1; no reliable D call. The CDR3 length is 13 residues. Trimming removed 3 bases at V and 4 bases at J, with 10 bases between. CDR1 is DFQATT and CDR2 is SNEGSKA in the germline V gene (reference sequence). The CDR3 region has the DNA TGCAGTGCTAGTATTGACACTTACAATGAGCAGTTCTTC. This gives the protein CSASIDTYNEQFF.

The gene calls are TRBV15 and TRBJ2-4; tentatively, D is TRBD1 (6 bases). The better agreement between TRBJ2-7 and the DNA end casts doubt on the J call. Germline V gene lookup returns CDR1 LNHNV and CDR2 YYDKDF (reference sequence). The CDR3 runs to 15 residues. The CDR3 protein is CATSREQGIQYEQYF. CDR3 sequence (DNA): TGTGCCACCAGCAGAGAACAGGGTATCCAATACGAGCAGTACTTC.

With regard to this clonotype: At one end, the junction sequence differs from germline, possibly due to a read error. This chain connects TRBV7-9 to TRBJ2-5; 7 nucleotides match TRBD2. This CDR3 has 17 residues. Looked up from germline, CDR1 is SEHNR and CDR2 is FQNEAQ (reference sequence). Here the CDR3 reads CASSLGLADAIKEIQYF. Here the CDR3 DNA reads TGTGCCAGCAGCTTAGGACTAGCAGACGCCATAAAAGAGATCCAGTACTTC.

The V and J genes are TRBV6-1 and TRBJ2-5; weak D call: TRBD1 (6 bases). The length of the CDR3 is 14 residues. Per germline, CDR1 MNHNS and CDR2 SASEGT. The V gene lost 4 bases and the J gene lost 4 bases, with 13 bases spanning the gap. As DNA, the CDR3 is TGTGCCAGCAGTGGAGGGACAATCCCAGAGACCCAGTACTTC. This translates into CASSGGTIPETQYF.

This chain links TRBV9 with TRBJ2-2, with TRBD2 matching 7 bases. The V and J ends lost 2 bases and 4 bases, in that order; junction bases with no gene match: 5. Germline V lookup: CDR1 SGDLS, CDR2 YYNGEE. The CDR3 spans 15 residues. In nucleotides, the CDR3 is TGTGCCAGCAGCGTTGGCGGGAGTGGCACCGGGGAGCTGTTTTTT. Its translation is CASSVGGSGTGELFF.

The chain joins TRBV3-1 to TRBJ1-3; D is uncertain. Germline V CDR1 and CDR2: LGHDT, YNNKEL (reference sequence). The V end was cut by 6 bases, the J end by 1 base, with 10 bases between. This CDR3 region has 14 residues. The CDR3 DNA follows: TGTGCCAGCAGACAGAGGAGTTCTGGAAACACCATATATTTT. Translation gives CASRQRSSGNTIYF.

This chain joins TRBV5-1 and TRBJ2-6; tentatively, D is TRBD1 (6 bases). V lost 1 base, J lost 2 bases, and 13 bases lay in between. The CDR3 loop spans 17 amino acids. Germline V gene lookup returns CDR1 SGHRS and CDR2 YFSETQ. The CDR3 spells CASSLTTGNPGANVLTF. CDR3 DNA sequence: TGCGCCAGCAGCTTGACGACAGGAAACCCTGGGGCCAACGTCCTGACTTTC.

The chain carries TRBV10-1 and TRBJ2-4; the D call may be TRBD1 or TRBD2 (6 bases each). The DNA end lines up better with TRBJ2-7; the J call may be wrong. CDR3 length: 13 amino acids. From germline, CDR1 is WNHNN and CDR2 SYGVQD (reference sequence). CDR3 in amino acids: CASSAGGKDEQYF. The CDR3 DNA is TGCGCCAGCAGTGCCGGGGGCAAAGACGAGCAGTACTTC.

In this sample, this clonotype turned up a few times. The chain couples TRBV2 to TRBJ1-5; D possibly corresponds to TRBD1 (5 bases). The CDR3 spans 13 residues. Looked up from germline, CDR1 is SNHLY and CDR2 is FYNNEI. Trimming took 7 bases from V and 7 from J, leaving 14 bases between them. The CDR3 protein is CASILGVGQPQHF. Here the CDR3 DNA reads TGTGCCAGCATCCTAGGGGTCGGCCAGCCCCAGCATTTT.

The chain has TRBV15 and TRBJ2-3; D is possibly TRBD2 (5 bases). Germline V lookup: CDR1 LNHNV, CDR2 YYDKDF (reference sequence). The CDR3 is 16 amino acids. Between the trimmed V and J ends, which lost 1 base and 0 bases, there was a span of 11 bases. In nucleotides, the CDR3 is TGTGCCACCAGCAGAGGAGAGGGAACTAGCACAGATACGCAGTATTTT. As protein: CATSRGEGTSTDTQYF.

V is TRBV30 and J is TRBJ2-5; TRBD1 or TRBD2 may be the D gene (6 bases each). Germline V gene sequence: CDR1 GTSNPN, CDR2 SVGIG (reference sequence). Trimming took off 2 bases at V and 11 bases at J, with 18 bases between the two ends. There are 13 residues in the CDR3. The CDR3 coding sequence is TGTGCCTGGAGTTTGGAGGGACAACGGGAGCAGTACTTC. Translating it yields CAWSLEGQREQYF.

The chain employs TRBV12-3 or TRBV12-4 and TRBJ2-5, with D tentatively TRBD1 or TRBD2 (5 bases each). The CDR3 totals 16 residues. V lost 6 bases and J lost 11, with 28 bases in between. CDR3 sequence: CASSLALGEPINEQYF. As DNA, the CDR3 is TGTGCCAGCAGCCTCGCCCTAGGGGAGCCAATCAATGAGCAGTACTTC.

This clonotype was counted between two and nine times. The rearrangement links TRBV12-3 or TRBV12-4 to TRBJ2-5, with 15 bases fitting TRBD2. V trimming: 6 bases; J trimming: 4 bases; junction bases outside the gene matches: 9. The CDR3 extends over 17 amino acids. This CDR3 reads CASRQGLAGGPVETQYF. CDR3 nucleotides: TGTGCCAGCAGACAAGGACTAGCGGGAGGGCCGGTAGAGACCCAGTACTTC.